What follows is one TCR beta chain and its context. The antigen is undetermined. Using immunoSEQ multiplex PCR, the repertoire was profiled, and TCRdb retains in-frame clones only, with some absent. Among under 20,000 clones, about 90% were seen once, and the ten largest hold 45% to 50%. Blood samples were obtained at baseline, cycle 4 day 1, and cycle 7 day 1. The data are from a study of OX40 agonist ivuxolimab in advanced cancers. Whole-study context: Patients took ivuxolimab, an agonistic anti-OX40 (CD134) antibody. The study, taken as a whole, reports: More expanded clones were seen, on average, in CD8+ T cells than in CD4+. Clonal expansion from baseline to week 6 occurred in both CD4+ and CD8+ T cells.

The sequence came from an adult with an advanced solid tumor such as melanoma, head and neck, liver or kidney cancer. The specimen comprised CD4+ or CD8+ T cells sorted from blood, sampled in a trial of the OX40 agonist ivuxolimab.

The CDR3 protein is CASSQSGTHYSYEQYF. In DNA form, the CDR3 reads TGTGCCAGCAGCCAGTCCGGGACACATTACTCCTACGAGCAGTACTTC. The rearrangement uses TRBV21-1 and TRBJ2-7; TRBD1, the table's D call, lacks a check against the DNA. TRBV21-1 constitutes a pseudogene. The CDR3 extends over 16 amino acids.